This entry concerns a single T cell receptor beta chain. Its specificity is unknown. These data are taken from a study of cytomegalovirus exposure and HLA in healthy donors. Whole-study findings and limits: It was approximately 150 TCR beta chains that were listed as cytomegalovirus-associated.

The donors were in the approximately 120-subject validation cohort; that cohort was separate from the roughly 680-subject first cohort. The method was immunoSEQ multiplex PCR; TCRdb's version includes in-frame clones alone and lacks a portion of them. The repertoire includes tens of thousands of clones, over 85% of them detected once, and around 1.1% sits in the top ten. The CDR3 spans 14 residues. Germline CDR1 reads SGDLS; CDR2 reads YYNGEE. V was cut by 0 bases and J by 10 bases, with 14 bases left in between. Material: PBMCs. The TCR sequence derives from a man aged 18 to 29 in good health and CMV-seronegative. The rearrangement uses TRBV9 and TRBJ1-3, with no clear D. The CDR3 sequence: CASSVGANIPTIYF. The CDR3 DNA follows: TGTGCCAGCAGCGTAGGGGCTAACATACCGACCATATATTTT.